Following are 11 T cell receptor beta chains from one sample sequenced in a study of blood T cell repertoires in COVID-19. The table came from immunoSEQ multiplex PCR; TCRdb's copy has only in-frame clones and leaves some out. The profile shows roughly 70,000 clones, 82% of them singletons. The material sequenced was peripheral blood. The source is a woman aged 55 to 70 with acute or convalescent COVID-19.

The chain uses TRBV6-5 and TRBJ1-3; D ambiguous. The germline gives CDR1 MNHEY, CDR2 SVGAGI. V was pared by 0 bases and J by 0 bases, with 9 bases between. The CDR3 has 16 amino acids. In DNA form, the CDR3 reads TGTGCCAGCAGTTACTCGAGGCAGACCTCTGGAAACACCATATATTTT. Translation: CASSYSRQTSGNTIYF.

CDR3 sequence reads: CASSPGGQYNEKLFF. CDR3 sequence (DNA): TGTGCCAGCAGCCCCGGGGGACAGTATAATGAAAAACTGTTTTTT. The chain has TRBV3-1 (or the pseudogene TRBV3-2) and TRBJ1-4; 7 bases fit TRBD1. The length of the CDR3 is 15 residues. The germline CDR1 and CDR2 sequences are LGHDT and YNNKEL (reference sequence). With V trimmed by 4 bases and J by 4 bases, 6 bases remained unmatched.

The rearrangement uses TRBV28 and TRBJ1-2; 8 positions match TRBD1. CDR3 length: 16 residues. J lost 1 base, V lost 4 bases, and 8 bases had no gene match. Per the germline V gene, CDR1 is MDHEN and CDR2 is SYDVKM. The CDR3 loop reads CASSSPGTGLNYGYTF. The CDR3 DNA follows: TGTGCCAGCAGTTCCCCCGGGACAGGACTTAACTATGGCTACACCTTC.

The V gene is TRBV7-2, the J gene TRBJ2-7; tentatively, D is TRBD2 (5 bases). The CDR3 runs to 15 residues. V was cut by 1 base and J by 6 bases, with 16 bases left in between. Germline values: CDR1 SGHTA, CDR2 FQGNSA. CDR3 protein: CASSLGAVGRTEQYF. CDR3 sequence (DNA): TGTGCCAGCAGCTTAGGAGCGGTAGGCAGGACCGAGCAGTACTTC.

The chain carries TRBV18 and TRBJ1-2; 9 bases agree with TRBD1. V gave up 3 bases and J gave up 8 bases; unmatched junction bases: 10. CDR1 is KGHSH and CDR2 is LQKENI in the germline V gene. The length of the CDR3 is 15 residues. This CDR3 is CASSPQVGTGHGYTF. Here the CDR3 DNA reads TGTGCCAGCTCACCCCAAGTGGGGACAGGGCACGGCTACACCTTC.

V usage is TRBV9 and J usage is TRBJ2-3; 12 bases map to TRBD2. Trimming at V came to 3 bases and at J to 3 bases, leaving 5 bases not matched to a gene. Germline values: CDR1 SGDLS, CDR2 YYNGEE. This CDR3 spans 16 amino acids. CDR3 bases: TGTGCCAGCAGCGCGACTAGCGGGAGAACGACAGATACGCAGTATTTT. Translated: CASSATSGRTTDTQYF.

The rearrangement joins TRBV19 to TRBJ1-5; 7 bases are a match to TRBD1. The CDR3 has 17 amino acids. Germline V gene data show CDR1 as LNHDA and CDR2 as SQIVND (reference sequence). The ends lost 6 bases at V and 5 bases at J; junction bases unmatched: 16. The CDR3 sequence is CASSQAATGSGDQPQHF. As DNA, the CDR3 is TGTGCCAGTAGCCAAGCAGCGACAGGGTCAGGGGATCAGCCCCAGCATTTT.

The J gene is TRBJ2-6, the V gene TRBV7-2; 8 bases are a match to TRBD2. J lost 4 bases, V lost 2 bases, and 10 bases had no gene match. The CDR3 length is 18 residues. The germline V gene has CDR1 SGHTA and CDR2 FQGNSA. The CDR3 is CASSLLGAGAGGANVLTF. CDR3 coding DNA: TGTGCCAGCAGCTTATTGGGAGCGGGAGCGGGGGGGGCCAACGTCCTGACTTTC.

This clone has only one observation. The chain uses TRBV28 and TRBJ1-5, with TRBD1 as a possible D gene (5 bases). The CDR3 has 18 residues. The V gene lost 5 bases and the J gene lost 0 bases, with 20 bases spanning the gap. Germline V gives CDR1 MDHEN, CDR2 SYDVKM. The CDR3 DNA is TGTGCCAGCAGTCCTCCTGGGGCCGTGAGATATAGCAATCAGCCCCAGCATTTT. Its translation is CASSPPGAVRYSNQPQHF.

The rearrangement joins TRBV9 to TRBJ2-3; 8 nucleotides align to TRBD2. Germline values: CDR1 SGDLS, CDR2 YYNGEE. The CDR3 spans 15 residues. Losses at the gene ends were 6 bases for V and 6 bases for J; bases not matched to a gene: 12. CDR3 sequence reads: CASNPRGGAADTQYF. The CDR3, as DNA: TGTGCCAGCAACCCCCGGGGGGGGGCCGCTGATACGCAGTATTTT.

The chain combines TRBV7-3 with TRBJ1-2, with TRBD1 identical over 9 bases. This CDR3 region has 14 residues. The V segment lost 0 bases and the J segment 8 bases; nucleotides outside the gene matches: 4. Germline V CDR1 and CDR2: SGHTA, FQGTGA. This CDR3 reads CASSLTPGTGGYTF. As DNA, the CDR3 is TGTGCCAGCAGCTTAACCCCTGGGACAGGGGGCTACACCTTC. Looking up the rest from reference TRBV7-3 and TRBJ1-2 gives the full variable domain: GAGVSQTPSNKVTEKGKYVELRCDPISGHTALYWYRQSLGQGPEFLIYFQGTGAADDSGLPNDRFFAVRPEGSVSTLKIQRTERGDSAVYLCASSLTPGTGGYTFGSGTRLTVV.